Below are 26 T cell receptor beta chains sequenced from a single sample in a study of response to subunit inactivated influenza vaccine. TCRdb re-called the RT-PCR reads through MiXCR, storing one row per CDR3 protein. The data hold 490,000 or so distinct CDR3 sequences, with less than 8% observed a single time. The material sequenced was PBMCs from blood, taken around 25 months after vaccination. The source of these receptors is a man between 45 and 75 years old who received an inactivated influenza vaccine.

This clonotype was counted a few times. The J gene is TRBJ2-3, the V gene TRBV18, with no clear D. Germline assignment: CDR1 KGHSH and CDR2 LQKENI. Between the trimmed V and J ends, which lost 3 bases and 8 bases, there was a span of 9 bases. This CDR3 comprises 12 residues. The CDR3 reads CASSPPAGTQYF. Here the CDR3 DNA reads TGTGCCAGCTCACCTCCCGCTGGTACGCAGTATTTT.

The sample holds many counts of this clonotype. The chain is built from TRBV4-2 and TRBJ2-7; tentative D call: TRBD2 (5 bases). There are 15 residues in the CDR3. CDR1 and CDR2 (germline): LGHNA, YNFKEQ. V was shortened by 0 bases and J by 0 bases, with 9 bases between the two germline ends. The CDR3 protein is CASSQEEVVSYEQYF. The CDR3 DNA is TGTGCCAGCAGCCAAGAGGAGGTGGTCTCCTACGAGCAGTACTTC.

This clonotype was seen at least ten times. The J gene is TRBJ2-1, the V gene TRBV5-1; D is perhaps TRBD1 or TRBD2 (7 bases each). Per germline, CDR1 SGHRS and CDR2 YFSETQ. The V gene lost 4 bases and the J gene lost 2 bases, with 16 bases spanning the gap. This CDR3 is built from 16 residues. CDR3 amino acids: CASSQGGTGTYNEQFF. The CDR3 bases are TGCGCCAGCAGCCAGGGGGGGACTGGAACCTACAATGAGCAGTTCTTC.

This clonotype occurred many times. This chain links TRBV20-1 with TRBJ1-5; D is perhaps TRBD1 (5 bases). The CDR3 consists of 15 residues. V lost 4 bases and J lost 0, with 13 bases in between. The germline gives CDR1 DFQATT, CDR2 SNEGSKA (reference sequence). As DNA, the CDR3 is TGCAGTGCTAAGTCAGGGCCTTATAGCAATCAGCCCCAGCATTTT. It yields the protein CSAKSGPYSNQPQHF.

The rearrangement uses TRBV4-3 and TRBJ1-3; D might be TRBD1 (6 bases). Germline loops: CDR1 LGHNA, CDR2 YSLEER. The CDR3 spans 16 residues. V was pared by 4 bases and J by 2 bases, with 15 bases between. The CDR3 DNA reads as TGCGCCAGCAGCCCCGAGGTACGGGGGCCTGGAAACACCATATATTTT. This codes for CASSPEVRGPGNTIYF.

This clonotype was recorded a few times. V is TRBV5-1 and J is TRBJ2-7; no clear D. The CDR3 totals 14 residues. V lost 0 bases and J lost 3, with 10 bases in between. Germline lookup yields CDR1 SGHRS and CDR2 YFSETQ. The CDR3 sequence is CASSLAQASYEQYF. CDR3 bases: TGCGCCAGCAGCTTGGCTCAGGCTAGCTACGAGCAGTACTTC. Full variable domain (outside the CDR3, taken from reference TRBV5-1 and TRBJ2-7): KAGVTQTPRYLIKTRGQQVTLSCSPISGHRSVSWYQQTPGQGLQFLFEYFSETQRNKGNFPGRFSGRQFSNSRSEMNVSTLELGDSALYLCASSLAQASYEQYFGPGTRLTVT.

This clonotype was detected many times. The V call is TRBV11-1, the J call TRBJ2-7; 10 nucleotides line up with TRBD2. The J segment lost 3 bases and the V segment lost 5 bases, leaving 13 bases of the junction unmatched. The CDR3 loop spans 17 amino acids. Germline CDR1 is SGHAT and CDR2 is FQDESV (reference sequence). The CDR3 loop reads CASSKSFGLAEVYEQYF. CDR3 in DNA: TGTGCCAGCAGCAAGTCCTTCGGACTAGCGGAAGTCTACGAGCAGTACTTC.

This clonotype came up many times. V usage is TRBV7-8 and J usage is TRBJ2-2; 10 bases agree with TRBD2. Looked up from germline, CDR1 is SGHVS and CDR2 is FQNEAQ. This CDR3 spans 17 amino acids. The ends lost 2 bases at V and 3 bases at J; junction bases unmatched: 6. Written as DNA, the CDR3 is TGTGCCAGCAGCTTAAGGTCTAGCGGGAGAGACACCGGGGAGCTGTTTTTT. Translating it yields CASSLRSSGRDTGELFF.

This clonotype showed up just a few times. The chain uses TRBV18 and TRBJ2-1; D gene unclear. The CDR3 has 14 amino acids. V was shortened by 0 bases and J by 6 bases, with 9 bases between the two germline ends. Germline CDR1 KGHSH, CDR2 LQKENI. The CDR3 coding sequence is TGTGCCAGCTCACCACCGGCAATTAGCAATGAGCAGTTCTTC. Residues: CASSPPAISNEQFF.

This clonotype was seen only a few times. The V and J genes are TRBV7-2 and TRBJ2-5; 14 positions match TRBD2. Germline CDR1 SGHTA, CDR2 FQGNSA. The CDR3 is made up of 16 amino acids. J lost 5 bases, V lost 5 bases, and 7 bases had no gene match. The chain's CDR3 is CASSGGTSGSRETQYF. DNA for the CDR3: TGTGCCAGCAGCGGGGGGACTAGCGGGAGTCGGGAGACCCAGTACTTC. Combining the CDR3 with reference TRBV7-2 and TRBJ2-5 gives the whole variable domain GAGVSQSPSNKVTEKGKDVELRCDPISGHTALYWYRQSLGQGLEFLIYFQGNSAPDKSGLPSDRFSAERTGGSVSTLTIQRTQQEDSAVYLCASSGGTSGSRETQYFGPGTRLLVL.

The chain links TRBV5-1 to TRBJ1-2, with TRBD1 identical over 9 bases. V lost 6 bases to trimming and J lost 4 bases; unmatched junction nucleotides: 10. The CDR3 extends over 15 amino acids. Germline CDR1 and CDR2: SGHRS and YFSETQ. CDR3 nucleotide sequence: TGCGCCAGCAACCCAGGGACAGGGTGGGGCTATGGCTACACCTTC. It encodes CASNPGTGWGYGYTF.

About this clonotype itself: With a much larger clone just one base away, this may be a read error. The chain combines TRBV7-9 with TRBJ2-2; TRBD2 might be the D (6 bases). The CDR3 is made up of 17 amino acids. With 0 bases removed from V and 3 bases from J, the gap between germline ends came to 14 bases. CDR1 and CDR2 from the germline V gene are SEHNR and FQNEAQ (reference sequence). CDR3 bases: TGTGCCAGCAGCTTAGCGGCGGGGATCGGGGACACCGGGGAGCTGTTTTTT. It encodes CASSLAAGIGDTGELFF.

This clonotype was counted many times. The rearrangement links TRBV3-1 to TRBJ1-1; the D gene is possibly TRBD1 (6 bases). CDR1 and CDR2 from the germline V gene are LGHDT and YNNKEL (reference sequence). CDR3 size: 13 residues. V lost 0 bases, J lost 8 bases, and 10 bases lay in between. CDR3 nucleotides: TGTGCCAGCAGCCAAGATGGGGGCCTCGAAGCTTTCTTT. It translates to CASSQDGGLEAFF.

This clonotype was counted a few times. The chain has TRBV4-1 and TRBJ2-1; D remains ambiguous. V was clipped by 1 base and J by 9 bases, with 4 bases between them. There are 11 residues in the CDR3. CDR1 and CDR2 from the germline V gene are MGHRA and YSYEKL. Here the CDR3 reads CASSQGVEQFF. In DNA form, the CDR3 reads TGCGCCAGCAGCCAAGGGGTTGAGCAGTTCTTC.

The chain is built from TRBV5-6 and TRBJ2-3, with 10 bases matching TRBD2. V trimming: 2 bases; J trimming: 5 bases; junction bases outside the gene matches: 11. Germline V gene sequence: CDR1 SGHDT, CDR2 YYEEEE. CDR3 length: 17 residues. The CDR3 region is CASSFHLSGGAIDTQYF. DNA of the CDR3: TGTGCCAGCAGCTTTCACCTCAGCGGGGGGGCGATAGATACGCAGTATTTT.

The chain joins TRBV19 to TRBJ1-1; TRBD1 is a possible D gene (6 bases). V gave up 2 bases and J gave up 5 bases, with 9 bases separating them. Germline V gene data show CDR1 as LNHDA and CDR2 as SQIVND (reference sequence). This CDR3 is built from 13 residues. This CDR3 reads CASSIRGATEAFF. The DNA of the CDR3 is TGTGCCAGTAGTATACGGGGGGCTACTGAAGCTTTCTTT.

J is TRBJ2-1 and V is TRBV7-2; tentatively, D is TRBD2 (6 bases). V dropped 2 bases and J dropped 7 bases, with 15 bases sitting between them. This CDR3 has 15 amino acids. Germline CDR1 reads SGHTA; CDR2 reads FQGNSA. This CDR3 is CASSLLAGLGNEQFF. CDR3 coding DNA: TGTGCCAGCAGCTTACTCGCGGGGCTGGGGAATGAGCAGTTCTTC.

This clonotype occurred a few times. This rearrangement joins TRBV5-5 to TRBJ1-1, with a tentative D call TRBD1 (5 bases). V was cut by 0 bases and J by 7 bases, with 19 bases left in between. Germline lookup yields CDR1 SGHKS and CDR2 YYEKEE (reference sequence). The CDR3 is made up of 16 amino acids. CDR3 protein: CASSLAGGRPGGEAFF. CDR3 DNA: TGTGCCAGCAGCTTGGCCGGGGGACGCCCCGGGGGTGAAGCTTTCTTT.

In this sample, this clonotype turned up a few times. The chain carries TRBV12-3 or TRBV12-4 and TRBJ2-6; D gene uncertain. This CDR3 spans 13 amino acids. With 3 bases removed from V and 3 bases from J, the gap between germline ends came to 3 bases. The CDR3 bases are TGTGCCAGCAGTTTCTTTGGGGCCAACGTCCTGACTTTC. Translated, it gives CASSFFGANVLTF.

This clonotype has at least ten counts. The J gene is TRBJ2-7, the V gene TRBV12-3 or TRBV12-4; D gene uncertain. The CDR3 contains 13 residues. Trimming removed 1 base from V and 2 bases from J, with 6 bases in between. CDR3 protein: CASSLDRPYEQYF. Here the CDR3 DNA reads TGTGCCAGCAGTTTAGACAGACCCTACGAGCAGTACTTC.

This chain connects TRBV2 to TRBJ2-2; 8 bases line up with TRBD1. With V trimmed by 8 bases and J by 7 bases, 12 bases remained unmatched. The CDR3 covers 15 residues. Germline V lookup: CDR1 SNHLY, CDR2 FYNNEI. CDR3 coding DNA: TGTGCCAGCGGAATGGACAGGGAAGGTGTCGGGGAGCTGTTTTTT. Translating it yields CASGMDREGVGELFF.

This clonotype was counted ten times or more. The rearrangement joins TRBV29-1 to TRBJ2-1, with D perhaps matching TRBD1 (6 bases). CDR3 length equals 14 residues. Germline lookup yields CDR1 SQVTM and CDR2 ANQGSEA. Trimming pared 7 bases from V and 0 bases from J, leaving 13 bases between. This chain's CDR3 is CSALDSSSYNEQFF. CDR3 DNA sequence: TGCAGCGCCCTGGACAGCAGCTCCTACAATGAGCAGTTCTTC.

The chain recombines TRBV10-3 with TRBJ1-6, with D possibly matching TRBD1 (5 bases). V lost 4 bases and J 5 bases, leaving 15 bases between the germline ends. The V gene's germline CDR1 is ENHRY and CDR2 SYGVKD. The CDR3 is 16 amino acids. The CDR3 DNA reads TGTGCCATCAGTGTCGGGGGAATGGATAATAATTCACCCCTCCACTTT. Translation gives CAISVGGMDNNSPLHF.

This rearrangement joins TRBV20-1 to TRBJ2-5; TRBD2 aligns across 7 bases. CDR3 length: 15 residues. Looked up from germline, CDR1 is DFQATT and CDR2 is SNEGSKA (reference sequence). With 3 bases clipped from V and 5 bases from J, the junction kept 12 bases outside the gene matches. CDR3 sequence: CSASPASGPGETQYF. CDR3 bases: TGCAGTGCTAGCCCGGCTAGCGGTCCGGGGGAGACCCAGTACTTC.

This clonotype was seen ten or more times. The chain joins TRBV7-8 to TRBJ1-1; D may be TRBD1 (5 bases). V gave up 5 bases and J gave up 1 base, with 14 bases separating them. Germline loops: CDR1 SGHVS, CDR2 FQNEAQ. The CDR3 loop spans 15 amino acids. CDR3 protein: CASSPPGTGNTEAFF. In nucleotides, the CDR3 is TGTGCCAGCAGCCCTCCCGGGACTGGGAACACTGAAGCTTTCTTT.

This clonotype came up a few times. The chain employs TRBV7-2 and TRBJ2-7; 12 bases fit TRBD1. This CDR3 spans 16 amino acids. The V gene end was trimmed by 2 bases and the J gene end by 3 bases; junction bases not matched to a gene: 5. Looked up from germline, CDR1 is SGHTA and CDR2 is FQGNSA. Here the CDR3 DNA reads TGTGCCAGCAGCTTACGGGGACAGGGGGCTTTCTACGAGCAGTACTTC. Translated: CASSLRGQGAFYEQYF.